The 20 T cell receptor beta chains presented below share a single source sample, sequenced in a study of blood T cell repertoires in COVID-19. Clones were sequenced by immunoSEQ multiplex PCR, and TCRdb holds only the in-frame ones, with some missing. The sample lists 150,000 to 200,000 clones, about 87% occurring once. Sequences were obtained from peripheral blood. These receptors were collected from a man aged 55 to 69 with acute or convalescent COVID-19.

The gene calls are TRBV7-2 and TRBJ1-4; 7 bases are a match to TRBD1. Germline CDR1 is SGHTA and CDR2 is FQGNSA. The CDR3 sequence is 14 residues long. The J segment lost 7 bases and the V segment lost 2 bases, leaving 4 bases of the junction unmatched. Written as DNA, the CDR3 is TGTGCCAGCAGCTTACCGGGACAGCTTGAAAAACTGTTTTTT. This gives the protein CASSLPGQLEKLFF.

V usage is TRBV5-8 and J usage is TRBJ2-3, with unresolved D. V dropped 1 base and J dropped 2 bases, with 11 bases sitting between them. Per the germline V gene, CDR1 is SGHTS and CDR2 is YDEGEE. The CDR3 totals 15 residues. Here the CDR3 DNA reads TGTGCCAGCAGCTTGTGGTCCACTGACACAGATACGCAGTATTTT. Translated, it gives CASSLWSTDTDTQYF.

Only a few counts were recorded for this clone. The chain has TRBV24-1 and TRBJ1-2; D ambiguous. Trimming removed 11 bases at V and 8 bases at J, with 17 bases between. The CDR3 consists of 12 residues. Germline V gives CDR1 KGHDR, CDR2 SFDVKD. For the CDR3, the DNA is TGTGCCATCGGGAGCCGGGGTGGAGGCTACACCTTC. Protein: CAIGSRGGGYTF.

The chain uses TRBV18 and TRBJ1-5; D is ambiguous. V was clipped by 6 bases and J by 10 bases, with 22 bases between them. This CDR3 comprises 15 residues. Germline V lookup: CDR1 KGHSH, CDR2 LQKENI. The CDR3 spells CASSISGQAEQPQHF. CDR3 nucleotides: TGTGCCAGCTCCATAAGCGGGCAGGCGGAGCAACCCCAGCATTTT. Supplemented by reference TRBV18 and TRBJ1-5, the full variable domain reads NAGVMQNPRHLVRRRGQEARLRCSPMKGHSHVYWYRQLPEEGLKFMVYLQKENIIDESGMPKERFSAEFPKEGPSILRIQQVVRGDSAAYFCASSISGQAEQPQHFGDGTRLSIL.

The gene calls are TRBV6-5 and TRBJ1-3; no clear D gene. Germline lookup yields CDR1 MNHEY and CDR2 SVGAGI. This CDR3 spans 14 amino acids. Trimming removed 2 bases from V and 2 bases from J, with 7 bases in between. CDR3 sequence reads: CASSYRGTGNTIYF. The CDR3, as DNA: TGTGCCAGCAGTTACCGAGGAACTGGAAACACCATATATTTT.

The CDR3 spells CASRNRPSYQETQYF. The CDR3 DNA is TGTGCCAGTAGAAACAGGCCGTCTTACCAAGAGACCCAGTACTTC. The rearrangement joins TRBV19 to TRBJ2-5; tentative D call: TRBD1 (5 bases). V shed 6 bases and J shed 0 bases, with 14 bases lying between them. Per the germline V gene, CDR1 is LNHDA and CDR2 is SQIVND (reference sequence). This CDR3 spans 15 amino acids.

The genes are TRBV24-1 and TRBJ1-5; TRBD1 agrees at 9 bases. CDR1 KGHDR and CDR2 SFDVKD come from the germline V gene. J lost 3 bases, V lost 4 bases, and 9 bases had no gene match. The CDR3 covers 17 residues. The CDR3 sequence: CATSETSGTGHNQPQHF. The DNA of the CDR3 is TGTGCCACCAGTGAGACTTCCGGGACAGGGCACAATCAGCCCCAGCATTTT.

V and J are TRBV19 and TRBJ2-2, with a tentative D call TRBD2 (6 bases). V shed 1 base and J shed 2 bases, with 17 bases lying between them. The CDR3 covers 18 residues. The germline V gene encodes CDR1 LNHDA and CDR2 SQIVND (reference sequence). The CDR3 loop is CASSIGGRLELNTGELFF. CDR3 bases: TGTGCCAGTAGTATAGGGGGACGACTAGAGCTAAACACCGGGGAGCTGTTTTTT. Using reference TRBV19 and TRBJ2-2 for the parts outside the CDR3, the full variable domain is DGGITQSPKYLFRKEGQNVTLSCEQNLNHDAMYWYRQDPGQGLRLIYYSQIVNDFQKGDIAEGYSVSREKKESFPLTVTSAQKNPTAFYLCASSIGGRLELNTGELFFGEGSRLTVL.

The chain joins TRBV11-2 to TRBJ2-3, with TRBD2 identical over 9 bases. CDR3 length: 17 amino acids. Germline V gene lookup returns CDR1 SGHAT and CDR2 FQNNGV. The trim removed 6 bases at V and 2 bases at J, leaving 12 bases unmatched. CDR3 coding DNA: TGTGCCAGCAGTATAGAAGTTCTAGCGGGACTCACAGATACGCAGTATTTT. This sequence encodes CASSIEVLAGLTDTQYF.

This chain links TRBV5-1 with TRBJ2-7; 10 positions match TRBD1. Germline V gene data show CDR1 as SGHRS and CDR2 as YFSETQ. The CDR3 extends over 15 amino acids. V shed 4 bases, J shed 6 bases, and the junction held 10 bases outside the gene matches. DNA for the CDR3: TGCGCCAGCAGCGTCGGGACAGGGGCTTACTCCGAGCAGTACTTC. The encoded protein is CASSVGTGAYSEQYF.

This clone was seen only a few times. The chain joins TRBV6-6 to TRBJ1-2, with 7 nucleotides matching TRBD1. This CDR3 has 16 residues. V lost 2 bases, J lost 8 bases, and 14 bases stayed unmatched. Per germline, CDR1 MNHNY and CDR2 SVGAGI (reference sequence). The CDR3 region is CASSYPQGRKGKGYTF. The CDR3 bases are TGTGCCAGCAGTTACCCACAGGGGCGTAAAGGCAAGGGCTACACCTTC.

This chain uses TRBV6-5 with TRBJ2-7; D is perhaps TRBD2 (5 bases). V was cut by 7 bases and J by 4 bases, with 8 bases left in between. The CDR3 sequence is 11 residues long. Germline CDR1 reads MNHEY; CDR2 reads SVGAGI. DNA of the CDR3: TGTGCCAGCACACGGGGTTACGAGCAGTACGTC. Translating it yields CASTRGYEQYV.

The chain links TRBV9 to TRBJ1-2; 9 bases map to TRBD1. Looked up from germline, CDR1 is SGDLS and CDR2 is YYNGEE. V lost 6 bases to trimming and J lost 4 bases; unmatched junction nucleotides: 7. This CDR3 is built from 14 residues. The CDR3 sequence: CASTPGQGPYGYTF. CDR3 sequence (DNA): TGTGCCAGCACCCCGGGACAGGGACCCTATGGCTACACCTTC.

The chain joins TRBV24-1 to TRBJ2-2; TRBD2 matches 13 bases. Germline values: CDR1 KGHDR, CDR2 SFDVKD. With V trimmed by 8 bases and J by 4 bases, 9 bases remained unmatched. The CDR3 is 17 residues long. The CDR3 loop reads CATTGLAGDVVTGELFF. The CDR3, as DNA: TGTGCCACCACAGGACTAGCGGGGGACGTTGTCACCGGGGAGCTGTTTTTT.

The chain couples TRBV9 to TRBJ1-5; TRBD1 is a possible D gene (5 bases). Germline assignment: CDR1 SGDLS and CDR2 YYNGEE. The CDR3 extends over 15 amino acids. Trimming removed 2 bases from V and 7 bases from J, with 16 bases in between. The CDR3 sequence: CASSVEGGAGQPQHF. The CDR3 DNA sequence: TGTGCCAGCAGCGTCGAAGGAGGGGCAGGACAGCCCCAGCATTTT.

The chain carries TRBV12-3 or TRBV12-4 and TRBJ2-7, with D uncertain. CDR3 size: 12 residues. V dropped 2 bases and J dropped 7 bases, with 9 bases sitting between them. The DNA for the CDR3 is TGTGCCAGCAGTTTACTCCCCAGGGAGCAGTACTTC. Translation gives CASSLLPREQYF.

This chain connects TRBV6-5 to TRBJ2-2; 10 bases align to TRBD1. The CDR3 totals 15 residues. V lost 6 bases to trimming and J lost 3 bases; unmatched junction nucleotides: 4. Germline CDR1 MNHEY, CDR2 SVGAGI. CDR3: CASRAGQGYTGELFF. CDR3 nucleotides: TGTGCCAGCAGAGCGGGACAGGGGTACACCGGGGAGCTGTTTTTT.

The CDR3 DNA is TGTGCCAGCAGCTTAGGACAGGGGGCGAATGAGCAGTTCTTC. The encoded protein is CASSLGQGANEQFF. J is TRBJ2-1 and V is TRBV5-8; 11 bases align to TRBD1. Germline values: CDR1 SGHTS, CDR2 YDEGEE. The CDR3 loop spans 14 amino acids. V was clipped by 2 bases and J by 7 bases; unmatched bases: 2.

The V gene is TRBV14, the J gene TRBJ2-2; D may be TRBD2 (6 bases). Deletions cut 4 bases from V and 2 bases from J, with 11 bases between. Germline V gives CDR1 SGHDN, CDR2 FVKESK. The CDR3 extends over 15 amino acids. CDR3 DNA sequence: TGTGCCAGCAGCCGGGAGGTCGGTAACACCGGGGAGCTGTTTTTT. Protein sequence: CASSREVGNTGELFF. The complete variable domain, with remaining parts taken from reference TRBV14 and TRBJ2-2, reads EAGVTQFPSHSVIEKGQTVTLRCDPISGHDNLYWYRRVMGKEIKFLLHFVKESKQDESGMPNNRFLAERTGGTYSTLKVQPAELEDSGVYFCASSREVGNTGELFFGEGSRLTVL.

The chain employs TRBV10-3 and TRBJ1-2, with 7 bases fitting TRBD1. This CDR3 spans 15 amino acids. The germline CDR1 and CDR2 sequences are ENHRY and SYGVKD. The trim removed 10 bases at V and 2 bases at J, leaving 13 bases unmatched. The CDR3 nucleotides are TGTGCCAGCCAGGGGGGCGGGACGGCAAACTATGGCTACACCTTC. The encoded protein is CASQGGGTANYGYTF.